Below, 16 T cell receptor beta chains from the same sample are listed, as sequenced in a study of a mutant IDH1 vaccine in newly diagnosed glioma (dated by TCRdb to the early 2020s). Libraries were prepared through the immunoSEQ multiplex PCR assay. This immuneACCESS table, as held by TCRdb, lists in-frame sequences with V and J called but not all clones. Of the missing ones, under half trace to an unresolved V gene in checked studies; the others have no known cause. For this sample the table gives about 33,000 clones, of which roughly nine tenths were detected only once. The biggest ten clones account for about 4.9% of the sample. What the time point label conveys for this sample: baseline, week 1 (first vaccination visit). Interpreted using the paper, the treatment or condition label stands for: pre-vaccination baseline after standard-of-care therapy. This specimen was PBMCs, taken from a glioma patient treated with radiotherapy, temozolomide or both. Receptor source: a woman aged 40 to 50 with glioma.

The chain employs TRBV13 and TRBJ2-3; D call uncertain. Germline V gene data show CDR1 as PRHDT and CDR2 as FYEKMQ (reference sequence). Trimming pared 0 bases from V and 1 base from J, leaving 8 bases between. The CDR3 is 15 amino acids. CDR3 residues: CASSLGWPGTDTQYF. CDR3 nucleotide sequence: TGTGCCAGCAGCTTAGGCTGGCCTGGCACAGATACGCAGTATTTT.

The chain uses TRBV2 and TRBJ2-2; D may match TRBD1 or TRBD2 (5 bases each). The CDR3 contains 16 residues. Germline CDR1 is SNHLY and CDR2 is FYNNEI. Trimming took off 4 bases at V and 2 bases at J, with 14 bases between the two ends. CDR3 DNA: TGTGCCAGCAGTGCCCTTCTGGGGGTAAACACCGGGGAGCTGTTTTTT. Encoded protein: CASSALLGVNTGELFF.

This clone was detected only once. The J gene is TRBJ2-1, the V gene TRBV20-1, with D perhaps TRBD2 (6 bases). Trimming stripped 3 bases from V and 8 bases from J, with 8 bases between. This CDR3 spans 11 amino acids. Germline V gene sequence: CDR1 DFQATT, CDR2 SNEGSKA (reference sequence). CDR3 sequence reads: CSASWEDEQFF. The CDR3 DNA follows: TGCAGTGCTAGCTGGGAGGATGAGCAGTTCTTC.

The rearrangement links TRBV10-1 to TRBJ2-1, with 8 nucleotides matching TRBD2. Losses at the gene ends were 2 bases for V and 12 bases for J; bases not matched to a gene: 15. The length of the CDR3 is 16 residues. The germline gives CDR1 WNHNN, CDR2 SYGVQD (reference sequence). For the CDR3, the DNA is TGCGCCAGCAGTGAGGGACTAGCCACCTTGTATAGGGGGCAGTTCTTC. Translating gives CASSEGLATLYRGQFF.

This rearrangement joins TRBV4-3 to TRBJ1-1, with D unresolved. Germline V gene sequence: CDR1 LGHNA, CDR2 YSLEER. This CDR3 comprises 14 residues. Deletions cut 1 base from V and 1 base from J, with 7 bases between. Here the CDR3 reads CASSQGLTNTEAFF. The CDR3 nucleotides are TGCGCCAGCAGCCAAGGACTCACGAACACTGAAGCTTTCTTT.

The rearrangement joins TRBV6-6 to TRBJ2-1, with D unresolved. Per the germline V gene, CDR1 is MNHNY and CDR2 is SVGAGI (reference sequence). The CDR3 runs 13 residues. V was clipped by 2 bases and J by 8 bases, with 10 bases between them. The CDR3 protein is CASSYRVRYEQFF. The CDR3 region has the DNA TGTGCCAGCAGTTACAGGGTTAGGTATGAGCAGTTCTTC.

The chain couples TRBV5-1 to TRBJ2-7, with TRBD1 matching over 9 bases. The trim removed 4 bases at V and 5 bases at J, leaving 10 bases unmatched. In germline, CDR1 is SGHRS, CDR2 YFSETQ. The CDR3 spans 15 residues. The CDR3 nucleotides are TGCGCCAGCAGCCCCGGGACAGGGTTTATCGACGAGCAGTACTTC. It translates to CASSPGTGFIDEQYF.

The chain couples TRBV29-1 to TRBJ1-6, with a weak D call TRBD1 (6 bases). Germline V gives CDR1 SQVTM, CDR2 ANQGSEA. The CDR3 spans 13 residues. Trimming stripped 6 bases from V and 10 bases from J, with 16 bases between. CDR3 nucleotide sequence: TGCAGCGTAAAACAGGGCTCAGGGTCACCCCTCCACTTT. Encoded protein: CSVKQGSGSPLHF.

The chain combines TRBV7-2 with TRBJ1-2; D ambiguous. The CDR3 extends over 15 amino acids. Trimming cost V 1 base and J 0 bases, with 9 bases left between them. Germline V gene data show CDR1 as SGHTA and CDR2 as FQGNSA. CDR3 nucleotide sequence: TGTGCCAGCAGCTTAGGCCCGTTAGCTAACTATGGCTACACCTTC. Translated: CASSLGPLANYGYTF.

This clone was seen a handful of times. The rearrangement uses TRBV6-1 and TRBJ2-7; D remains unclear. Germline values: CDR1 MNHNS, CDR2 SASEGT. The V and J ends lost 6 bases and 2 bases respectively, with 14 bases between them. This CDR3 has 14 residues. This chain's CDR3 is CASSGSGRAYEQYF. CDR3 sequence (DNA): TGTGCCAGCAGCGGTTCGGGCCGAGCCTACGAGCAGTACTTC.

The V gene is TRBV6-5, the J gene TRBJ2-1, with a possible D match to TRBD1 (7 bases). The CDR3 contains 15 residues. CDR1 MNHEY and CDR2 SVGAGI come from the germline V gene. With 2 bases removed from V and 0 bases from J, the gap between germline ends came to 8 bases. In DNA form, the CDR3 reads TGTGCCAGCAGTTACCAGGGGGGCTCCTACAATGAGCAGTTCTTC. The encoded protein is CASSYQGGSYNEQFF.

This chain uses TRBV5-1 with TRBJ1-1; no clear D. The length of the CDR3 is 11 residues. Between the trimmed V and J ends, which lost 4 bases and 0 bases, there was a span of 1 base. In germline, CDR1 is SGHRS, CDR2 YFSETQ. The CDR3 DNA reads TGCGCCAGCAGCCTGAACACTGAAGCTTTCTTT. Its translation is CASSLNTEAFF.

The J gene is TRBJ2-5, the V gene TRBV29-1; D is perhaps TRBD1 (6 bases). The CDR3 covers 12 residues. Trimming removed 8 bases from V and 1 base from J, with 11 bases in between. CDR1 is SQVTM, CDR2 ANQGSEA, per germline. CDR3 nucleotides: TGCAGCTTCAGGGGATTCCAAGAGACCCAGTACTTC. It specifies CSFRGFQETQYF. Based on the CDR3 plus reference TRBV29-1 and TRBJ2-5, the full variable domain is SAVISQKPSRDICQRGTSLTIQCQVDSQVTMMFWYRQQPGQSLTLIATANQGSEATYESGFVIDKFPISRPNLTFSTLTVSNMSPEDSSIYLCSFRGFQETQYFGPGTRLLVL.

The count of this clone is one. The gene calls are TRBV4-2 and TRBJ1-4, with a possible D match to TRBD1 (6 bases). This CDR3 is 16 amino acids long. Trimming took 2 bases from V and 5 from J, leaving 15 bases between them. Germline values: CDR1 LGHNA, CDR2 YNFKEQ. This chain's CDR3 is CASSQPRTVENEKLFF. CDR3 DNA sequence: TGTGCCAGCAGCCAACCCAGGACAGTCGAGAATGAAAAACTGTTTTTT.

The chain uses TRBV6-5 and TRBJ2-5; no reliable D call. The CDR3 loop spans 12 amino acids. The V gene lost 6 bases and the J gene lost 9 bases, with 14 bases spanning the gap. Germline loops: CDR1 MNHEY, CDR2 SVGAGI. CDR3 in DNA: TGTGCCAGCAGGAGCTCTGGTTCGGCCCAGTACTTC. Translating gives CASRSSGSAQYF.

The chain employs TRBV19 and TRBJ2-7; D is unclear. CDR1 is LNHDA, CDR2 SQIVND, per germline (reference sequence). This CDR3 is 12 amino acids long. The germline V and J ends were trimmed by 6 bases and 2 bases, with 8 bases remaining between them. The CDR3 coding sequence is TGTGCCAGTAGCTCCAGCCCCTACGAGCAGTACTTC. Residues: CASSSSPYEQYF.